This is a list of T cell receptor beta chains from one sample in a study of shared clonotypes between healthy human individuals. Produced via immunoSEQ multiplex PCR; TCRdb's table is partial and in-frame only. This table has some 2.4 million clones, under 95% appearing once. Material for sequencing was naive CD4+ T cells from PBMCs. These receptors all stem from a man aged 18 to 29 in good health. Some clones in this sample may be carry-over from other donors' samples. Each CDR3 is given with its conserved first and last residue. The order of the fields is V gene, clone size, CDR3 protein. Clone size is shown for a subset of rows, as once, few, many or a class of expanded clone.

V gene: TRBV28
clone size: -
CDR3 protein: CASSSRGQIKGRTEAFF

V gene: TRBV5-1
clone size: -
CDR3 protein: CASSFGNPTDTQYF

V gene: TRBV28
clone size: -
CDR3 protein: CASSLRALNTEAFF

V gene: TRBV5-4
clone size: -
CDR3 protein: CASSAGLAGGLYNEQFF

V gene: TRBV27
clone size: -
CDR3 protein: CASSLSTSGRTDTQYF

V gene: TRBV5-1
clone size: -
CDR3 protein: CASMDLGANVLTF

V gene: TRBV4-1
clone size: -
CDR3 protein: CASSQDRTGTLEQFF

V gene: TRBV6-1
clone size: -
CDR3 protein: CASTTGAQRGNTIYF

V gene: TRBV5-1
clone size: -
CDR3 protein: CASSLVPSLDRQGGRETQYF

V gene: TRBV7-2
clone size: -
CDR3 protein: CASSLRRDRAYNEQFF

V gene: TRBV5-4
clone size: -
CDR3 protein: CASSTGQGKFTEAFF

V gene: TRBV28
clone size: -
CDR3 protein: CASSPPPGISYEQYF

V gene: TRBV18
clone size: -
CDR3 protein: CASSHTGGPYPDDTQYF

V gene: TRBV30
clone size: -
CDR3 protein: CAWSVAGGYNEQFF

V gene: TRBV5-5
clone size: -
CDR3 protein: CASSLASWDSAYEQYF

V gene: TRBV5-6
clone size: -
CDR3 protein: CASSFWGPGTKNIQYF

V gene: TRBV29-1
clone size: -
CDR3 protein: CSVEDWTGGYEQYF

V gene: TRBV7-9
clone size: -
CDR3 protein: CASSFASGTTQETQYF

V gene: TRBV11-2
clone size: -
CDR3 protein: CASSSSGRANIQYF

V gene: TRBV20-1
clone size: -
CDR3 protein: CSARTSDEQYF

V gene: TRBV6-6
clone size: -
CDR3 protein: CASSYGDRGHQPQHF

V gene: TRBV11-1
clone size: once
CDR3 protein: CASSLTGQVNYGYTF

V gene: TRBV28
clone size: -
CDR3 protein: CASSLPGTASNQPQHF

V gene: TRBV5-6
clone size: -
CDR3 protein: CASSKQGEGEQYF

V gene: TRBV25-1
clone size: -
CDR3 protein: CASSGTSGRASEQFF

V gene: TRBV28
clone size: -
CDR3 protein: CASSLVGGQGNTEAFF

V gene: TRBV4-1
clone size: -
CDR3 protein: CASSTWQGAVYNEQFF

V gene: TRBV2
clone size: few
CDR3 protein: CASSEEVYGYTF

V gene: TRBV11-3
clone size: -
CDR3 protein: CASSLRGAYNEQFF

V gene: TRBV6-6
clone size: -
CDR3 protein: CASSRTGLADPDTQYF

V gene: TRBV7-2
clone size: -
CDR3 protein: CASSFRGRNTEAFF

V gene: TRBV15
clone size: -
CDR3 protein: CATGWTGKVGYTF

V gene: TRBV7-2
clone size: -
CDR3 protein: CASSGQTGLNTEAFF

V gene: TRBV10-3
clone size: -
CDR3 protein: CAIRPDRSFQPNYGYTF

V gene: TRBV28
clone size: -
CDR3 protein: CASSLSGAAYGYTF

V gene: TRBV2
clone size: -
CDR3 protein: CASTQELTGELFF

V gene: TRBV4-1
clone size: -
CDR3 protein: CASSYGGGTGRTDTQYF

V gene: TRBV6-1
clone size: -
CDR3 protein: CASSEAPNWDVSGEQFF

V gene: TRBV5-1
clone size: -
CDR3 protein: CASSPLGDSYNEQFF

V gene: TRBV9
clone size: -
CDR3 protein: CASSMQGYGYTF

V gene: TRBV5-1
clone size: -
CDR3 protein: CASSLGDRSNTGELFF

V gene: TRBV6-6
clone size: -
CDR3 protein: CASRTSGSSYEQYF

V gene: TRBV9
clone size: once
CDR3 protein: CASSGGSYGYTF